What follows describes a single T cell receptor (beta chain). Its target antigen remains unknown. Base qualities were left out, and no much larger clone turns up one base away. The record originates from a study (dated by TCRdb to between 2011 and 2013). Taken from cysteine to phenylalanine, the CDR3 has 10 residues. Only the CDR3 region is kept as DNA, spanning 30 bases read in frame from base 1. The germline V gene yields MGHRA for CDR1 and YSYEKL for CDR2. The reads were generated on an Illumina Genome Analyzer IIx. TCRdb's own reprocessing of the public reads used fastp at Q25 and MiXCR and kept productive beta chains. One record per CDR3 amino acid sequence lists the most common genes and DNA. This sample holds about 15,000 distinct CDR3 sequences; roughly a third were observed only once. Together, the top ten hold 15% to 20% of the sample.

This chain is built from TRBV4-1 and TRBJ2-2; the best D guess is TRBD1, with 6 bases matching. The sequenced material came from blood. This sequence originates from a human donor. The DNA reads as follows: TGCAGCCAGGGGACCGGGGAGCTGTTTTTT. It codes for CSQGTGELFF.